This is a list of T cell receptor beta chains from one sample in a study of T-cell reconstitution after alpha-beta-depleted transplantation in children. TCRdb reprocessed the PCR reads with MiXCR, giving one entry per CDR3 protein. The repertoire holds about a million distinct CDR3 sequences, under 30% seen once, with roughly 30% in the top ten. The source was PBMCs, mostly from graft donor cells, collected 360 days after TCRalphabeta/CD19-depleted stem cell transplant. The receptor set was obtained from a boy under two years old who had a stem cell transplant for SCID, so the T cells may come from the graft donor. Both conserved end residues are part of each CDR3. Each record gives: clone size, J gene, V gene, D gene, CDR3 DNA, CDR3 protein. The D gene is left open where the match is weak. Size values are once, few and many counts, or a class for expanded clones, and some rows have none.

NA,TRBJ2-1,TRBV11-2,TRBD2,TGTGCCAGCAGCCGTCCGGGACTAGCGGGGGGGCCTAGGAATGAGCAGTTCTTC,CASSRPGLAGGPRNEQFF
NA,TRBJ2-1,TRBV6-1,TRBD2,TGTGCCAGCAGCCGCCCTCGGGGGGGAGTTTACAATGAGCAGTTCTTC,CASSRPRGGVYNEQFF
few,TRBJ2-7,TRBV5-1,TRBD1,TGCGCCAGCACCCGAACCGGGACAGGGGACGAGCAGTACTTC,CASTRTGTGDEQYF
NA,TRBJ2-2,TRBV7-2,NA,TGTGCCAGCAGCCAGGGCGACAGGAGCGGGGAGCTGTTTTTT,CASSQGDRSGELFF
many,TRBJ2-3,TRBV12-3/TRBV12-4,NA,TGTGCCAGCAGCTTAAGAGGGACCAGCACAGATACGCAGTATTTT,CASSLRGTSTDTQYF
once,TRBJ2-5,TRBV20-1,NA,TGCAGTGCTAGGGGGTGGCAACAAGAGACCCAGTACTTC,CSARGWQQETQYF
NA,TRBJ2-7,TRBV5-1,NA,TGCGCCAGCAGCCCCTTTGGACACCGAGTATTCCCTACCTACGAGCAGTACTTC,CASSPFGHRVFPTYEQYF
many,TRBJ2-7,TRBV5-1,NA,TGCGCCAGCAGCTTGGTTACGACCTCCTACGAGCAGTACTTC,CASSLVTTSYEQYF
many,TRBJ2-2,TRBV7-9,NA,TGTGCCAGCAGCTTTTGGGACACCGGGGAGCTGTTTTTT,CASSFWDTGELFF
once,TRBJ2-7,TRBV20-1,NA,TGCAGTGCGGACGGGGGGCGTTCCTACGAGCAGTACTTC,CSADGGRSYEQYF
few,TRBJ2-1,TRBV9,NA,TGTGCCAGCAGCGACCGGGACAATTACAATGAGCAGTTCTTC,CASSDRDNYNEQFF
few,TRBJ2-1,TRBV12-3/TRBV12-4,NA,TGTGCCAGCAGTTTAAAGGGAATAAACAATGAGCAGTTCTTC,CASSLKGINNEQFF
NA,TRBJ1-5,TRBV28,TRBD1,TGTGCCAGCAGTTATTGGACAGGGTCCTTGGGAGAGCCCCAGCATTTT,CASSYWTGSLGEPQHF
NA,TRBJ2-7,TRBV12-3/TRBV12-4,TRBD1,TGTGCCAGCAGTGCTGGGACAGGAGGGTCCTACGAGCAGTACTTC,CASSAGTGGSYEQYF
few,TRBJ2-1,TRBV18,NA,TGTGCCAGCTCACCAAAAGAGTCCCGGGGCTGGGAGCAGTTCTTC,CASSPKESRGWEQFF
few,TRBJ2-7,TRBV12-3/TRBV12-4,NA,TGTGCCAGCAAATTACGGGGAGGCAGCCCCTACGAGCAGTACTTC,CASKLRGGSPYEQYF
NA,TRBJ2-5,TRBV7-2,NA,TGTGCCAGCAGCCGGTCCAGCCAAGAGACCCAGTACTTC,CASSRSSQETQYF
few,TRBJ2-1,TRBV4-1,NA,TGCGCCAGCAGCCAAGACCCAGGGGACAATGAGCAGTTCTTC,CASSQDPGDNEQFF
many,TRBJ2-7,TRBV4-2,NA,TGTGCCAGCAGCCCCCAGGAGAGCGCCTACGAGCAGTACTTC,CASSPQESAYEQYF
few,TRBJ2-3,TRBV20-1,NA,TGCAGTGCAGGAAGAGGGGATCTAGTCGATACGCAGTATTTT,CSAGRGDLVDTQYF
NA,TRBJ2-3,TRBV29-1,NA,TGCAGCGTTGCCTGGGACGGGACAGATACGCAGTATTTT,CSVAWDGTDTQYF
NA,TRBJ2-7,TRBV29-1,NA,TGCAGCGTGACGGACGGGGACTACGAGCAGTACTTC,CSVTDGDYEQYF
many,TRBJ2-1,TRBV5-1,NA,TGCGCCAGCAGCTTTCAATATAGCTCCTACAATGAGCAGTTCTTC,CASSFQYSSYNEQFF
few,TRBJ1-1,TRBV4-3,TRBD1,TGCGCCAGCAGCCAGGGGGACAGCGAAGCTTTCTTT,CASSQGDSEAFF
NA,TRBJ2-5,TRBV25-1,NA,TGTGCCAGCAGTGACTCCTGGATCGAGACCCAGTACTTC,CASSDSWIETQYF
NA,TRBJ2-5,TRBV11-1,NA,TGTGCCAGCAGCTTGGGGACCGCGGCGGAGACCCAGTACTTC,CASSLGTAAETQYF
NA,TRBJ2-7,TRBV20-1,TRBD1,TGCAGTGCTACTGGACAGGGTCTGGGCTACGAGCAGTACTTC,CSATGQGLGYEQYF
NA,TRBJ2-3,TRBV7-2,NA,TGTGCCAGCAGCTTGTACTCAGGGGCGGGGTCAGATACGCAGTATTTT,CASSLYSGAGSDTQYF
once,TRBJ2-3,TRBV6-5,TRBD1,TGTGCCAGCAGTTACGGCTACGCAGGGGGCAGCGATACGCAGTATTTT,CASSYGYAGGSDTQYF
NA,TRBJ2-7,TRBV5-1,NA,TGCGCCAGCAGCTTGTCGGTCCAGACCGCCACCTACGAGCAGTACTTC,CASSLSVQTATYEQYF
few,TRBJ2-1,TRBV2,NA,TGTGCCAGCGGGGACGGCCCCTACAATGAGCAGTTCTTC,CASGDGPYNEQFF
NA,TRBJ1-4,TRBV3-1,TRBD1,TGTGCCAGCAGCCATCTGACAGGGGTAATGAGAAAACTGTTTTTT,CASSHLTGVMRKLFF
few,TRBJ2-3,TRBV28,NA,TGTGCCAGCAGTATATACCCGACAGTCACAATCACAGATACGCAGTATTTT,CASSIYPTVTITDTQYF
once,TRBJ2-7,TRBV7-9,NA,TGTGCCAGCAGCTCGGACACTATCTACGAGCAGTACTTC,CASSSDTIYEQYF
NA,TRBJ1-1,TRBV20-1,NA,TGCAGTGCTAGAGATCCAGAGTTCCTGAACACTGAAGCTTTCTTT,CSARDPEFLNTEAFF
few,TRBJ2-3,TRBV4-3,NA,TGCGCCAGCAGCCAAGGGGAAGCCGGGGTCTTAGATACGCAGTATTTT,CASSQGEAGVLDTQYF
once,TRBJ2-2,TRBV6-5,NA,TGTGCCAGCAGTTACTCCAGGGGAGGGGACACCGGGGAGCTGTTTTTT,CASSYSRGGDTGELFF
NA,TRBJ2-1,TRBV2,NA,TGTGCCAGCAGTCTAAACGGGACCCCCCGGGGTGAGCAGTTCTTC,CASSLNGTPRGEQFF
NA,TRBJ1-2,TRBV12-3/TRBV12-4,NA,TGTGCCAGCACTATGGACGGGCGTGGGCCTGGCTACACCTTC,CASTMDGRGPGYTF
few,TRBJ2-1,TRBV27,NA,TGTGCCAGCAGTTTAAGGGCTTTAGCGTACAATGAGCAGTTCTTC,CASSLRALAYNEQFF
NA,TRBJ2-1,TRBV19,NA,TGTGCCAGTAGTATAGGGTCAGGGCGGTACAATGAGCAGTTCTTC,CASSIGSGRYNEQFF
NA,TRBJ2-2,TRBV27,NA,TGTGCCAGCAGTTTTCTCTTGACGGACGGGGAGCTGTTTTTT,CASSFLLTDGELFF
NA,TRBJ2-7,TRBV5-1,NA,TGCGCCAGCAGCTGGGACTTTTTAAGCTCCTACGAGCAGTACTTC,CASSWDFLSSYEQYF
once,TRBJ2-5,TRBV12-3/TRBV12-4,NA,TGTGCCAGCAGCCATTTCAGCTGGGGGGGGCCACAGATCCAAGAGACCCAGTACTTC,CASSHFSWGGPQIQETQYF
few,TRBJ2-2,TRBV5-1,TRBD1,TGCGCCAGCAGCCACGGACAGGGTTACACCGGGGAGCTGTTTTTT,CASSHGQGYTGELFF
NA,TRBJ2-5,TRBV29-1,NA,TGCAGCGTTGTTAAGCAAAAAGAGACCCAGTACTTC,CSVVKQKETQYF
few,TRBJ2-7,TRBV4-2,TRBD1,TGTGCCAGCAGCCCTGGGTTAAGACAGGGGACCTACGAGCAGTACTTC,CASSPGLRQGTYEQYF
few,TRBJ2-2,TRBV12-3/TRBV12-4,NA,TGTGCCAGCAGTTTAGTCGGCCCCCCTCTCACCGGGGAGCTGTTTTTT,CASSLVGPPLTGELFF
NA,TRBJ2-4,TRBV25-1,NA,TGTGCCAGCAGTTATGCAGGGCAGGGATGGAACATTCAGTACTTC,CASSYAGQGWNIQYF
few,TRBJ2-5,TRBV20-1,TRBD1,TGCAGTGCTAGGCGCGGACAGGGGGCTACCGAGACCCAGTACTTC,CSARRGQGATETQYF
few,TRBJ1-1,TRBV29-1,NA,TGCAGCGTTTTGGGGGGCGGCACTGAAGCTTTCTTT,CSVLGGGTEAFF
NA,TRBJ2-3,TRBV20-1,TRBD2,TGCAGTGCTATTCTAGCGGAGGATACGCAGTATTTT,CSAILAEDTQYF
once,TRBJ2-1,TRBV13,TRBD2,TGTGCCAGCAGCACCCGTAGTCCTTCCCTAGCGGGGGGAATCTCCTACAAAGAGCAGTTCTTC,CASSTRSPSLAGGISYKEQFF
NA,TRBJ2-5,TRBV20-1,NA,TGCAGTGCTAGGCTGGCAGGGCGGGAGACCCAGTACTTC,CSARLAGRETQYF